This TCR beta chain was identified during a study of CXCR3-negative and CXCR3-positive naive CD8 T cells. Regarding the study as a whole: Naive CXCR3-positive cells had TRB CDR3s more hydrophobic than those of CXCR3-negative naive cells. For the naive subsets, surface CD5 was similar, and TCR strength was inferred from TRB CDR3 properties.

The germline CDR1 and CDR2 sequences are LGHNA and YSLEER. CDR3 length: 15 residues. As for this clonotype: As yet, its antigen is unknown.

The TRB libraries of cDNA were built by UMI-labeled 5' RACE. TCRdb derives one entry per CDR3 protein from the 5' RACE reads, leaving out DNA. The sample totals some 130,000 distinct CDR3 sequences. The chain is built from TRBV4-3 and TRBJ1-1. Sequenced: naive CXCR3+ CD8+ T cells from blood. As for subset: CD45RO-CCR7+CD27+CD95- naive CD8+ T cells expressing CXCR3 (TNR3+). The TCR sequence derives from a human donor in good health. Some clones in this sample may be carry-over from other donors' samples. CDR3 amino acids: CASSRDLGRDTEAFF.